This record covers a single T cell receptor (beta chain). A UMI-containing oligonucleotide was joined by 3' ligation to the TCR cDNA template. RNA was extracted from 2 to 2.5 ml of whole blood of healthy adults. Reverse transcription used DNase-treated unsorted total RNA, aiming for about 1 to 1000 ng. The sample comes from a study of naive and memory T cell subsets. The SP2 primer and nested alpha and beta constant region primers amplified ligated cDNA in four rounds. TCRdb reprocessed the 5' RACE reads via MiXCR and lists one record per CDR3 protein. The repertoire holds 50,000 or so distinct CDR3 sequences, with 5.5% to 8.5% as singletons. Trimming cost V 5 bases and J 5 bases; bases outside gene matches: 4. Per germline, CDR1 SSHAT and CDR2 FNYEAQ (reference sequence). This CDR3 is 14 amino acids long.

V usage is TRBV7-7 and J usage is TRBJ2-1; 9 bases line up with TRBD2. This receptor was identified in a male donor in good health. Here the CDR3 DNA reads TGTGCCAGCAGCCCTCGACTAGCGGACAATGAGCAGTTCTTC. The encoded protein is CASSPRLADNEQFF. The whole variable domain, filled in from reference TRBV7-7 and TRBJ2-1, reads GAGVSQSPRYKVTKRGQDVTLRCDPISSHATLYWYQQALGQGPEFLTYFNYEAQPDKSGLPSDRFSAERPEGSISTLTIQRTEQRDSAMYRCASSPRLADNEQFFGPGTRLTVL.